This T cell receptor (beta chain) stems from a study of T cell changes during pregnancy in multiple sclerosis. This clone was picked up a small number of times. CDR3 length: 14 amino acids. Trimming left V 6 bases short and J 4 bases short, with 11 bases between. CDR1 is SGHTS and CDR2 is YDEGEE in the germline V gene. Sequenced by immunoSEQ multiplex PCR; TCRdb stores in-frame clones only, minus some. This repertoire shows roughly 39,000 clones, 92% found once; its top ten account for less than 0.9%. The J gene is TRBJ1-6, the V gene TRBV5-8, with D unclear. The source is a female donor with multiple sclerosis, enrolled in a pregnancy study. The specimen comprised CD4+ T cells from peripheral blood mononuclear cells, sampled before pregnancy. CDR3 residues: CASTFATYNSPLHF. In DNA, the CDR3 is TGTGCCAGCACCTTCGCGACTTATAATTCACCCCTCCACTTT.